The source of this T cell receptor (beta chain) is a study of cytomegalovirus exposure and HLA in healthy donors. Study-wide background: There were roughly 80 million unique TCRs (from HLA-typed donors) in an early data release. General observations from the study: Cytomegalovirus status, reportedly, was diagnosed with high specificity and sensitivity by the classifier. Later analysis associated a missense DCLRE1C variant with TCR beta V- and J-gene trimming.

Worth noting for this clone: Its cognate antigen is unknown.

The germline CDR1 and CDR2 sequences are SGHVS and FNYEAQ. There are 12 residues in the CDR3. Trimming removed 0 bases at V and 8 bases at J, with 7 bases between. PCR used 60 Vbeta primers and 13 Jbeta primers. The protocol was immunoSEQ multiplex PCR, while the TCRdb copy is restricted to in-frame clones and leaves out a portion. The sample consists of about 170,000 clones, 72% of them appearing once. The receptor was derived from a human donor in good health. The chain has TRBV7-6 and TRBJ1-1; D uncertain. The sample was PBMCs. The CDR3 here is CASSLAVGEAFF. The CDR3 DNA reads TGTGCCAGCAGCTTAGCGGTCGGGGAAGCTTTCTTT.